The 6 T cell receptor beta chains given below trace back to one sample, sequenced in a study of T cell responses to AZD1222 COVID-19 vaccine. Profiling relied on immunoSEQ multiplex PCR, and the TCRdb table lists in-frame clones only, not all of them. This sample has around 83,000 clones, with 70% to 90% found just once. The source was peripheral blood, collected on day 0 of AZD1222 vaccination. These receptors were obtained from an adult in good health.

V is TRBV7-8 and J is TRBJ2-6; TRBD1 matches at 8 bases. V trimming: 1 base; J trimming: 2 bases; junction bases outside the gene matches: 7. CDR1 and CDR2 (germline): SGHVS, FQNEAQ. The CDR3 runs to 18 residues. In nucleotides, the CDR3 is TGTGCCAGCAGCTTAGAAGAAGGACAGGGAACTGGGGCCAACGTCCTGACTTTC. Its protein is CASSLEEGQGTGANVLTF.

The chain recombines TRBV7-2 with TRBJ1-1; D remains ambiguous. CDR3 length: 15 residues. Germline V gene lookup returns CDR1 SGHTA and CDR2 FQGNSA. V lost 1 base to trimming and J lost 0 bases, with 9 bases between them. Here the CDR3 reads CASSLVAGLNTEAFF. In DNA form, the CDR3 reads TGTGCCAGCAGCTTAGTAGCAGGATTGAACACTGAAGCTTTCTTT.

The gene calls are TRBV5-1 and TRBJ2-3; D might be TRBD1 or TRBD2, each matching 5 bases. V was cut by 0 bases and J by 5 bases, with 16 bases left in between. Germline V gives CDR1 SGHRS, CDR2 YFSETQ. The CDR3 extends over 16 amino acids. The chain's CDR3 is CASSLGGQGSIDTQYF. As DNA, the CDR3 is TGCGCCAGCAGCTTGGGAGGGCAGGGATCCATAGATACGCAGTATTTT.

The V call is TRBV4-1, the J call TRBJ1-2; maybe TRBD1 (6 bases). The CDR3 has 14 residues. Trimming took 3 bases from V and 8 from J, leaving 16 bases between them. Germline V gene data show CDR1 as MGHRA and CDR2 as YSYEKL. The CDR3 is CASSHQGKRRGYTF. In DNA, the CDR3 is TGCGCCAGCAGCCACCAGGGGAAGCGTAGGGGCTACACCTTC.

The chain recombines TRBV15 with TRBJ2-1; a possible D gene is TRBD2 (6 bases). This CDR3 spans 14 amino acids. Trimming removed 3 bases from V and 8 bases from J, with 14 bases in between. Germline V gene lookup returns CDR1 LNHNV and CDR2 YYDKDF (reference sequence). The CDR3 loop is CATSSQDWRDEQFF. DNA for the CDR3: TGTGCCACCAGCAGTCAAGATTGGAGGGATGAGCAGTTCTTC. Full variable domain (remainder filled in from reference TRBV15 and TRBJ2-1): DAMVIQNPRYQVTQFGKPVTLSCSQTLNHNVMYWYQQKSSQAPKLLFHYYDKDFNNEADTPDNFQSRRPNTSFCFLDIRSPGLGDTAMYLCATSSQDWRDEQFFGPGTRLTVL.

CDR3 protein: CASSFPGSNIQYF. As DNA, the CDR3 is TGTGCCAGCAGCTTTCCAGGGTCGAACATTCAGTACTTC. This chain connects TRBV11-3 to TRBJ2-4; TRBD1 might be the D (5 bases). The CDR3 length is 13 residues. The V and J ends lost 3 bases and 7 bases respectively, with 10 bases between them. Germline assignment: CDR1 SGHNT and CDR2 YENEEA. The full variable domain, its missing parts supplied by reference TRBV11-3 and TRBJ2-4, is EAGVVQSPRYKIIEKKQPVAFWCNPISGHNTLYWYLQNLGQGPELLIRYENEEAVDDSQLPKDRFSAERLKGVDSTLKIQPAELGDSAVYLCASSFPGSNIQYFGAGTRLSVL.